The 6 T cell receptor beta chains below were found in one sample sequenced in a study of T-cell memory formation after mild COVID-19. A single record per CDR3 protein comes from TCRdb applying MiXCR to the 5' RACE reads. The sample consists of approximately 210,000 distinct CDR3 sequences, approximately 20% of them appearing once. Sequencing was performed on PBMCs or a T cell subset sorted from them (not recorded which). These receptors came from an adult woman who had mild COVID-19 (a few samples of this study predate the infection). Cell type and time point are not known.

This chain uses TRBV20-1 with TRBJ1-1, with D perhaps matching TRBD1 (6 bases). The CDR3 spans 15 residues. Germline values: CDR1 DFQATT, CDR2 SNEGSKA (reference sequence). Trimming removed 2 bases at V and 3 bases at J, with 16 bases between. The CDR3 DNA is TGCAGTGCTAGACCTAGGGGGGTGTTCGACACTGAAGCTTTCTTT. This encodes CSARPRGVFDTEAFF.

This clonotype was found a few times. CDR3 sequence reads: CASSVGESEKLFF. The DNA of the CDR3 is TGTGCCAGCAGCGTAGGGGAGAGTGAAAAACTGTTTTTT. J is TRBJ1-4 and V is TRBV9; D ambiguous. The CDR3 runs 13 residues. Looked up from germline, CDR1 is SGDLS and CDR2 is YYNGEE. The V and J ends lost 0 bases and 7 bases respectively, with 7 bases between them. The entire variable domain, with the rest obtained from reference TRBV9 and TRBJ1-4, is as follows: DSGVTQTPKHLITATGQRVTLRCSPRSGDLSVYWYQQSLDQGLQFLIQYYNGEERAKGNILERFSAQQFPDLHSELNLSSLELGDSALYFCASSVGESEKLFFGSGTQLSVL.

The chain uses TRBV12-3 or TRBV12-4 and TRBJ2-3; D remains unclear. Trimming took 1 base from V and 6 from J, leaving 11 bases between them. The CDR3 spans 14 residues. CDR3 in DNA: TGTGCCAGCAGTTTAGTTGGCCCGGAGGATACGCAGTATTTT. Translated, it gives CASSLVGPEDTQYF.

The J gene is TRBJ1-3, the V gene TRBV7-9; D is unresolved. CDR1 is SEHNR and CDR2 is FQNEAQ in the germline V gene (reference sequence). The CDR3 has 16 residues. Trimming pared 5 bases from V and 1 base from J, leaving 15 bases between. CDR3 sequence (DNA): TGTGCCAGCAGCATGACCCTGGGCGTTTCTGGAAACACCATATATTTT. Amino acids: CASSMTLGVSGNTIYF. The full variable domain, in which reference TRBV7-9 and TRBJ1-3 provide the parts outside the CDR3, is DTGVSQNPRHKITKRGQNVTFRCDPISEHNRLYWYRQTLGQGPEFLTYFQNEAQLEKSRLLSDRFSAERPKGSFSTLEIQRTEQGDSAMYLCASSMTLGVSGNTIYFGEGSWLTVV.

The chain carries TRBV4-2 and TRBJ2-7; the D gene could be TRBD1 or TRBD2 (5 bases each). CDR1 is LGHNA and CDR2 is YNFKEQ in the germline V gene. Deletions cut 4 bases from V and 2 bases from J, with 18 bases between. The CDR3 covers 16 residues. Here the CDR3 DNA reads TGTGCCAGCAGCCTAGTTGGTCGGGGACGGGCCTACGAGCAGTACTTC. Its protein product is CASSLVGRGRAYEQYF.

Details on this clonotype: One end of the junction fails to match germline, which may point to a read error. The CDR3 region has the DNA TGCGCCAGCAGTACGGGGGTTGACGAGCAGTACTTC. It translates to CASSTGVDEQYF. The gene calls are TRBV6-5 and TRBJ2-7; TRBD2 might be the D (6 bases). Germline lookup yields CDR1 MNHEY and CDR2 SVGAGI. This CDR3 has 12 amino acids.